These 4 T cell receptor beta chains share one sample of origin, sequenced in a study of blood T cells in healthy people across ages. A J-beta primer mix and a sample-barcoded 5' primer were used in a second PCR of about 6 to 12 cycles. TCRdb processed the 5' RACE reads anew with MiXCR; each CDR3 protein has one entry. The data contain about 640,000 distinct CDR3 sequences, approximately 59% of them singletons. Sequencing used blood. The source is a man aged 60 to 75 in good health.

This chain links TRBV5-1 with TRBJ2-7; 10 nucleotides line up with TRBD1. Germline CDR1 is SGHRS and CDR2 is YFSETQ. This CDR3 contains 15 residues. V dropped 4 bases and J dropped 6; count of bases not matched to a gene: 10. Here the CDR3 reads CASSLDDRGHGEQYF. DNA of the CDR3: TGCGCCAGCAGCCTTGACGACAGGGGGCACGGCGAGCAGTACTTC.

The V and J genes are TRBV4-2 and TRBJ2-7; D assignment may be TRBD1 or TRBD2 (5 bases each). Trimming stripped 3 bases from V and 7 bases from J, with 13 bases between. The CDR3 is 13 residues long. CDR1 LGHNA and CDR2 YNFKEQ come from the germline V gene. The DNA for the CDR3 is TGTGCCAGCAGCCACGGGGCCGGGGATGAGCAGTACTTC. Its translation is CASSHGAGDEQYF.

V is TRBV21-1 and J is TRBJ1-6; the table's D call, TRBD1, was not checked against the DNA. TRBV21-1 is a pseudogene segment. The CDR3 extends over 16 amino acids. CDR3 coding DNA: TGTGCCAGCAGCAAAGTCCCGGAGGAGCGCCGCTCACCCCTCCACTTT. Translation gives CASSKVPEERRSPLHF.

This clonotype has more than one count but fewer than ten. This sequence joins TRBV5-1 and TRBJ2-3; no reliable D call. The CDR3 extends over 15 amino acids. Trimming took 0 bases from V and 1 from J, leaving 9 bases between them. Germline V CDR1 and CDR2: SGHRS, YFSETQ. CDR3 protein: CASSLDRRRTDTQYF. DNA for the CDR3: TGCGCCAGCAGCTTGGACCGCCGTCGCACAGATACGCAGTATTTT. Combining the CDR3 with reference TRBV5-1 and TRBJ2-3 gives the whole variable domain KAGVTQTPRYLIKTRGQQVTLSCSPISGHRSVSWYQQTPGQGLQFLFEYFSETQRNKGNFPGRFSGRQFSNSRSEMNVSTLELGDSALYLCASSLDRRRTDTQYFGPGTRLTVL.